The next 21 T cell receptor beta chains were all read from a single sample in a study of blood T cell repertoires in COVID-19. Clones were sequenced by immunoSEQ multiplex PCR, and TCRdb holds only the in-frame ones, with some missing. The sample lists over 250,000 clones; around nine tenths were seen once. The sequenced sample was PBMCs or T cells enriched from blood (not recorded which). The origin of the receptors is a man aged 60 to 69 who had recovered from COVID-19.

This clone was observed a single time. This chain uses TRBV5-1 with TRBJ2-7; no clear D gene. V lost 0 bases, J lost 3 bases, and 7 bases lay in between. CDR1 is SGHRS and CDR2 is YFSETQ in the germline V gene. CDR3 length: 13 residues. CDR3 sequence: CASSLVQNYEQYF. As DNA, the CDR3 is TGCGCCAGCAGCTTGGTACAGAACTACGAGCAGTACTTC.

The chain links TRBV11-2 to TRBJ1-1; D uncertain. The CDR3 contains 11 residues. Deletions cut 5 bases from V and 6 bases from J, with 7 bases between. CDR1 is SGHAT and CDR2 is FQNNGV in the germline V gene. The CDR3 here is CASSLSSEAFF. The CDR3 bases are TGTGCCAGCAGCCTTAGTTCTGAAGCTTTCTTT. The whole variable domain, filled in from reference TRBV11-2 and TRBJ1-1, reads EAGVAQSPRYKIIEKRQSVAFWCNPISGHATLYWYQQILGQGPKLLIQFQNNGVVDDSQLPKDRFSAERLKGVDSTLKIQPAKLEDSAVYLCASSLSSEAFFGQGTRLTVV.

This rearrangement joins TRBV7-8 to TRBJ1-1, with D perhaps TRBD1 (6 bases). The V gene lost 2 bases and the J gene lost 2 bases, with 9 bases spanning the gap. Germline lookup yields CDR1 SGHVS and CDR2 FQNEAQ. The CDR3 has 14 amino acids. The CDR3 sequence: CASSLRDINTEAFF. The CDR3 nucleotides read TGTGCCAGCAGCTTACGGGACATAAACACTGAAGCTTTCTTT.

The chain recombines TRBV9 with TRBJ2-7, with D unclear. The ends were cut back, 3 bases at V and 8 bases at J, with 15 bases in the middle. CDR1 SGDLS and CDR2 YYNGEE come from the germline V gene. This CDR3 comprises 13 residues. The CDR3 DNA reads TGTGCCAGCAGCGGCGGTGAGTGGAGCAAGCAGTACTTC. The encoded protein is CASSGGEWSKQYF.

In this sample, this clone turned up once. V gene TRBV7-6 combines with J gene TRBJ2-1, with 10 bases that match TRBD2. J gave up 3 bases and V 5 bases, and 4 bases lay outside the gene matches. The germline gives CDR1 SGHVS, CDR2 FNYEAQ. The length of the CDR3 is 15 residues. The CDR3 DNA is TGTGCCAGCAGCGTCAGCGGGAGGGACTACAATGAGCAGTTCTTC. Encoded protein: CASSVSGRDYNEQFF.

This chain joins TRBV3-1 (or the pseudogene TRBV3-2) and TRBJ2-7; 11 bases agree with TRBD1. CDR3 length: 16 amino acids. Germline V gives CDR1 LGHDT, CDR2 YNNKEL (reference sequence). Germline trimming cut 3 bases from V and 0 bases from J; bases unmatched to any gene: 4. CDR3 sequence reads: CASSHGTGGTSYEQYF. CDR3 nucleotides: TGTGCCAGCAGCCACGGGACAGGGGGTACCTCCTACGAGCAGTACTTC.

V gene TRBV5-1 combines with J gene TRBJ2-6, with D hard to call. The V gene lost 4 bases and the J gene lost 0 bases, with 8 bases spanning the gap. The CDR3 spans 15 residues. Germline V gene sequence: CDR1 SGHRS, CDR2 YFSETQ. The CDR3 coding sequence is TGCGCCAGCAGCCCGCGCGACTCTGGGGCCAACGTCCTGACTTTC. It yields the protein CASSPRDSGANVLTF.

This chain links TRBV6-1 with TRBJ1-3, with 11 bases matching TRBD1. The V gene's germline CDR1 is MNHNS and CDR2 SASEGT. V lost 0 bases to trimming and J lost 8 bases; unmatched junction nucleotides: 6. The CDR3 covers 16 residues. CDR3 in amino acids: CASSEALGQGADTIYF. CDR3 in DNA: TGTGCCAGCAGTGAAGCGCTAGGACAGGGGGCGGACACCATATATTTT.

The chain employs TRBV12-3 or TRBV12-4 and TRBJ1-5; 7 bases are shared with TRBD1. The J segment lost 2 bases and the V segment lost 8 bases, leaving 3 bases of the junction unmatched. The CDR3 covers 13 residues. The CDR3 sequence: CASRQGGNQPQHF. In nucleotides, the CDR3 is TGTGCCAGCCGACAGGGAGGCAATCAGCCCCAGCATTTT.

The CDR3 region is CASSPGGSGTGSSYNEQFF. The CDR3, as DNA: TGTGCCAGCTCACCAGGAGGTTCTGGGACAGGGAGCTCCTACAATGAGCAGTTCTTC. The chain is built from TRBV18 and TRBJ2-1, with TRBD1 matching 9 bases. Germline V gene lookup returns CDR1 KGHSH and CDR2 LQKENI. The J segment lost 0 bases and the V segment lost 2 bases, leaving 11 bases of the junction unmatched. This CDR3 has 19 residues.

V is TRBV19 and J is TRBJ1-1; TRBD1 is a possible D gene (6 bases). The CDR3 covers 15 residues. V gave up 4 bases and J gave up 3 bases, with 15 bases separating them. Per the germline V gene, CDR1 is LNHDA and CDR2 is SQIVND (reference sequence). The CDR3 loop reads CASSRGLGVYTEAFF. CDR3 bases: TGTGCCAGTAGTAGGGGGCTGGGGGTTTACACTGAAGCTTTCTTT.

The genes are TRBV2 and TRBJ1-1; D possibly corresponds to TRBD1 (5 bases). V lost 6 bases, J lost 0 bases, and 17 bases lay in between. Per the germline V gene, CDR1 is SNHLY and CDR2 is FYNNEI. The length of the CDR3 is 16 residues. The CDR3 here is CASSSKTARMNTEAFF. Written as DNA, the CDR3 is TGTGCCAGCAGCAGCAAGACAGCCCGTATGAACACTGAAGCTTTCTTT.

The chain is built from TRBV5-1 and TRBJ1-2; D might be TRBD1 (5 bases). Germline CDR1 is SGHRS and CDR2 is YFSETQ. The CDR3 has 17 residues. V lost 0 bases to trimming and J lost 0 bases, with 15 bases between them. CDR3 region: CASSLDGGVTTNYGYTF. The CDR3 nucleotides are TGCGCCAGCAGCTTGGATGGGGGGGTGACTACTAACTATGGCTACACCTTC.

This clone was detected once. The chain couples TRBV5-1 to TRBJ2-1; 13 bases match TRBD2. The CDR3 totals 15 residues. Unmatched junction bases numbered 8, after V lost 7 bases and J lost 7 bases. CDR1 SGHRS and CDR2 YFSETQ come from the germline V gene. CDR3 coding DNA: TGCGCCAGCGGGCCAGGGACTAGCGGGGTAAATGAGCAGTTCTTC. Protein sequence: CASGPGTSGVNEQFF.

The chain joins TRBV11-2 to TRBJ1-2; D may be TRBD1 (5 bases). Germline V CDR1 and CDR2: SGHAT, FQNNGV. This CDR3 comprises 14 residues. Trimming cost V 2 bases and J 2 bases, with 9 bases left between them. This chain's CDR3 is CASSLTDTNYGYTF. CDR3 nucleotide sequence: TGTGCCAGCAGCTTAACGGACACGAACTATGGCTACACCTTC.

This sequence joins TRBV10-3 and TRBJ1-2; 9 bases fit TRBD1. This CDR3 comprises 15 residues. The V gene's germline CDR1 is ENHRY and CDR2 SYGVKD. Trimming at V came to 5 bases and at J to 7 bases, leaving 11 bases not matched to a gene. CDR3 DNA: TGTGCCATCAGTCGCCCGGGACAGGGTCCTTTTGGCTACACCTTC. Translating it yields CAISRPGQGPFGYTF.

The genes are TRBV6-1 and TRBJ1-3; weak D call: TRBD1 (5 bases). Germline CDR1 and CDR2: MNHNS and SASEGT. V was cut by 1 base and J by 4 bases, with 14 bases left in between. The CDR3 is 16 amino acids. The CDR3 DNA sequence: TGTGCCAGCAGTGAAGGGACACCTCAGGCCGGAAACACCATATATTTT. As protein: CASSEGTPQAGNTIYF.

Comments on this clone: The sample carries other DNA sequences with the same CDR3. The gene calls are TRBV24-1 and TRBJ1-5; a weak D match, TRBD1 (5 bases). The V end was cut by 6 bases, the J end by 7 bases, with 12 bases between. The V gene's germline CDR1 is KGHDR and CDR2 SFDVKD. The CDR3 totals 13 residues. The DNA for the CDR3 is TGTGCCACCAGTTCTGGGGGGGAACAGCCCCAGCATTTT. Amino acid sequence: CATSSGGEQPQHF.

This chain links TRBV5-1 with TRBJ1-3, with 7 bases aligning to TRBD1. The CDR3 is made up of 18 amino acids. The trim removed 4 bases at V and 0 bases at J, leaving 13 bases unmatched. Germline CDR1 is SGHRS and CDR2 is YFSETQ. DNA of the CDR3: TGCGCCAGCAGCCCCTTTGGTGGGGGACAGATCTCTGGAAACACCATATATTTT. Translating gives CASSPFGGGQISGNTIYF.

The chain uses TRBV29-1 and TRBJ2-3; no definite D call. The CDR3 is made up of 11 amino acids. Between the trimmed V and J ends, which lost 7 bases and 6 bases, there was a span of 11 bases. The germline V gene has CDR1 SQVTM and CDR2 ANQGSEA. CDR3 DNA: TGCAGCGCCGCCCTCGGGGATACGCAGTATTTT. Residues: CSAALGDTQYF.

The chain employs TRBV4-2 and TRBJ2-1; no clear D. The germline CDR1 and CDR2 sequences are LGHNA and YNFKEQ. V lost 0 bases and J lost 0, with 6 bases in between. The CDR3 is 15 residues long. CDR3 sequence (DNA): TGTGCCAGCAGCCAAGACATCCACTCCTACAATGAGCAGTTCTTC. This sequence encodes CASSQDIHSYNEQFF.